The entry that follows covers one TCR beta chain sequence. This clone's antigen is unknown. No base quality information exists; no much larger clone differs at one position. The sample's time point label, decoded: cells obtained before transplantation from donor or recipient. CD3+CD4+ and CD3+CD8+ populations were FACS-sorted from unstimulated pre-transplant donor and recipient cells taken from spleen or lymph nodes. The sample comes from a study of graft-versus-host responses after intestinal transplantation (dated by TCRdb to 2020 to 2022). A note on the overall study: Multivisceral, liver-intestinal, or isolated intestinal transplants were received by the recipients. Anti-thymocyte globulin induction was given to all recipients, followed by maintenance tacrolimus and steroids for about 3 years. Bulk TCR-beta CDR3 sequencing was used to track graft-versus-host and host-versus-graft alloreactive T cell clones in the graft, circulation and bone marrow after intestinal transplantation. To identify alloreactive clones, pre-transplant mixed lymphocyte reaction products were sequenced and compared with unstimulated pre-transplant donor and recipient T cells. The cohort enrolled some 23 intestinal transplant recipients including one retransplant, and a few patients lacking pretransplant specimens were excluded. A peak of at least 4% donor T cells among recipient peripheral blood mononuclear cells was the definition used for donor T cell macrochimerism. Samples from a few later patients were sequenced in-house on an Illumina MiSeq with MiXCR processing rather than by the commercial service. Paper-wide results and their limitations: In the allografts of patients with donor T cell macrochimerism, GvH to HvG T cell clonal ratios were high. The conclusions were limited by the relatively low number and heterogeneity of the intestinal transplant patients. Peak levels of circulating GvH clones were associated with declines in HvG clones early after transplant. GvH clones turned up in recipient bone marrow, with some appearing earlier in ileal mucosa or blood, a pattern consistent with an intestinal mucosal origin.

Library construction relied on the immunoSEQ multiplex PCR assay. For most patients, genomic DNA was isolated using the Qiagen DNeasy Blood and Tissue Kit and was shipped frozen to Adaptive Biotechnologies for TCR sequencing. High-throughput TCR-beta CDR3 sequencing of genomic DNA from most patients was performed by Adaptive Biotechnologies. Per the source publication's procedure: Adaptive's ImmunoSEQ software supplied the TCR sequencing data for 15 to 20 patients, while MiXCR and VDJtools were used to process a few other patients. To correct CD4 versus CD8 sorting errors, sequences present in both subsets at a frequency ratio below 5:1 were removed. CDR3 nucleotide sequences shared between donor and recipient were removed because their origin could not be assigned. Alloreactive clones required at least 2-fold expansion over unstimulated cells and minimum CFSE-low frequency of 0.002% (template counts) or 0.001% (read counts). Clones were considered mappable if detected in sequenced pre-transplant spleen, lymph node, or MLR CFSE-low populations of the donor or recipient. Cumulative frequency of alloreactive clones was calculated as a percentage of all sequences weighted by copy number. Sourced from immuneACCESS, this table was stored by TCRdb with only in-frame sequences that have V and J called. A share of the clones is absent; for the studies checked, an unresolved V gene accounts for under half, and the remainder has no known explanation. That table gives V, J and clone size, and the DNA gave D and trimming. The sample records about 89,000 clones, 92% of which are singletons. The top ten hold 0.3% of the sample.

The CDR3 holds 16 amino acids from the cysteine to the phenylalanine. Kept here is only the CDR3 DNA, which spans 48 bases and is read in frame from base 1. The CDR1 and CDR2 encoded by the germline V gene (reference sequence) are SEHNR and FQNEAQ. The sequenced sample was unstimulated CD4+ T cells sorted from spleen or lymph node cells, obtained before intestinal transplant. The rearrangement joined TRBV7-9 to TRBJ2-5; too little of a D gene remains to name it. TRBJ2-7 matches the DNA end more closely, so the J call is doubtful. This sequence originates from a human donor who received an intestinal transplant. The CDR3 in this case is CASSLDRPTNPYEQYF. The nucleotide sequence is TGTGCCAGCAGCTTAGACCGGCCAACCAACCCCTACGAGCAGTACTTC.